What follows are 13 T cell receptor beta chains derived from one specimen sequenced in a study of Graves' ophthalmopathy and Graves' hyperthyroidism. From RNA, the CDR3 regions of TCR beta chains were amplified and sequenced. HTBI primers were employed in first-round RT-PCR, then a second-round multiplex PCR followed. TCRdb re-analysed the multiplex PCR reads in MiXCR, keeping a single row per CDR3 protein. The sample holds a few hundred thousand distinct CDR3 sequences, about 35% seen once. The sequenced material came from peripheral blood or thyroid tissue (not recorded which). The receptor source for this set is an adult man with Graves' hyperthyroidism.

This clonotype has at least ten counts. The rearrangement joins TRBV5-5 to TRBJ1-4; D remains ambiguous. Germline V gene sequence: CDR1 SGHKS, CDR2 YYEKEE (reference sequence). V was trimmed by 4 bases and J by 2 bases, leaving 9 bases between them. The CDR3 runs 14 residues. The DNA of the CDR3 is TGTGCCAGCAGCCTGACATCTACTAATGAAAAACTGTTTTTT. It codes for CASSLTSTNEKLFF.

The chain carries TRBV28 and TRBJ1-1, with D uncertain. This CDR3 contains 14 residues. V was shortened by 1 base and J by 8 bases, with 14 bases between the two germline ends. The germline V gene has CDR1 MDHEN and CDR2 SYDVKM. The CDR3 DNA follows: TGTGCCAGCAGTTTATACCCAGCATCGGCCGAAGCTTTCTTT. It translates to CASSLYPASAEAFF.

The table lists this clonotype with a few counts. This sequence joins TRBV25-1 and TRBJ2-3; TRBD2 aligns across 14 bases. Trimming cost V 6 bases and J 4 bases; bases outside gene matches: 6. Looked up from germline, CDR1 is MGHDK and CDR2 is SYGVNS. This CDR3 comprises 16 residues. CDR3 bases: TGTGCCAGCAGACGGACTAGCGGGAGGCGGGCAGATACGCAGTATTTT. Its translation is CASRRTSGRRADTQYF.

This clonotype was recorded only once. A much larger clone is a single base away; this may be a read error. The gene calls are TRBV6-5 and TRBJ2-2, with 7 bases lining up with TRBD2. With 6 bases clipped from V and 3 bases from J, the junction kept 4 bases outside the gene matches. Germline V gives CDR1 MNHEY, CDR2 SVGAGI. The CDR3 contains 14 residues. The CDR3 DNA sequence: TGTGCCAGCAGGGCTAGCGGAGACACCGGGGAGCTGTTTTTT. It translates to CASRASGDTGELFF.

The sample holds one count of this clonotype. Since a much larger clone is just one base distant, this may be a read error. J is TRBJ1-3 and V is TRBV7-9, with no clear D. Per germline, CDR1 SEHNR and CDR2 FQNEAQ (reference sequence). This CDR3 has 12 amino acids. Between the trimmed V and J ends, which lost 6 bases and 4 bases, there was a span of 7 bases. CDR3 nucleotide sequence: TGTGCCAGCAGTGGGCCGGGAAACACCATATATTTT. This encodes CASSGPGNTIYF.

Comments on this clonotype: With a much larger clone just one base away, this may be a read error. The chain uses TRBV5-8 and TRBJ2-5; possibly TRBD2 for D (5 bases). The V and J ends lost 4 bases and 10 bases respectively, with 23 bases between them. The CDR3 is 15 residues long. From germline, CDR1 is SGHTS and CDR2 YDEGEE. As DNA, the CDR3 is TGTGCCAGCAGCCCCGTGGTCGCTGCGGGTACGGTCCAGTACTTC. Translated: CASSPVVAAGTVQYF. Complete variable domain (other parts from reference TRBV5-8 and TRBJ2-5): EAGVTQSPTHLIKTRGQQATLRCSPISGHTSVYWYQQALGLGLQFLLWYDEGEERNRGNFPPRFSGRQFPNYSSELNVNALELEDSALYLCASSPVVAAGTVQYFGPGTRLLVL.

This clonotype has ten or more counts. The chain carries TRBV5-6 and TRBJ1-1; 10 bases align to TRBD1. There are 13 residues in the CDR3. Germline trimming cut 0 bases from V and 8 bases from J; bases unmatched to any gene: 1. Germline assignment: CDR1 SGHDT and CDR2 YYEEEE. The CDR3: CASSLGDRGEAFF. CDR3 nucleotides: TGTGCCAGCAGCTTGGGGGACAGGGGAGAAGCTTTCTTT. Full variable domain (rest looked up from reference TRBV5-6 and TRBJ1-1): DAGVTQSPTHLIKTRGQQVTLRCSPKSGHDTVSWYQQALGQGPQFIFQYYEEEERQRGNFPDRFSGHQFPNYSSELNVNALLLGDSALYLCASSLGDRGEAFFGQGTRLTVV.

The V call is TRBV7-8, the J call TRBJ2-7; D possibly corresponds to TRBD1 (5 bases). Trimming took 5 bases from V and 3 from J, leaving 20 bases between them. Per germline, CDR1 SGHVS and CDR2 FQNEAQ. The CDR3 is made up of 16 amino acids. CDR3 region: CASSQARGAVNYEQYF. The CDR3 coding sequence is TGTGCCAGCAGCCAAGCTAGGGGCGCCGTAAACTACGAGCAGTACTTC.

In DNA, the CDR3 is TGTGCCAGCAGCTCAAAGGAGGGACTATGGGTTGAGCAGTTCTTC. This encodes CASSSKEGLWVEQFF. The gene calls are TRBV7-8 and TRBJ2-1, with TRBD2 identical over 7 bases. The CDR3 extends over 15 amino acids. Trimming took 4 bases from V and 9 from J; bases not matched to a gene: 12. CDR1 is SGHVS, CDR2 FQNEAQ, per germline.

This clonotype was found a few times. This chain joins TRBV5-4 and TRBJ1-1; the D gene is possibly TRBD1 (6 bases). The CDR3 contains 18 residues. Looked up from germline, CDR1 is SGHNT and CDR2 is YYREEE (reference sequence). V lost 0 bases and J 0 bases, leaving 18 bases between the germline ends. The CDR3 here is CASSLVGTSIYLNTEAFF. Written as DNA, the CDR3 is TGTGCCAGCAGCTTGGTAGGGACATCGATATACTTGAACACTGAAGCTTTCTTT.

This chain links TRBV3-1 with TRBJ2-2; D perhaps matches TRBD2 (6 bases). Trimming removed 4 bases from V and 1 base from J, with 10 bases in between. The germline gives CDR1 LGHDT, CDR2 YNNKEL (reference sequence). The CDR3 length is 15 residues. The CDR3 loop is CASSPGVVNTGELFF. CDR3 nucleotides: TGTGCCAGCAGCCCGGGGGTAGTGAACACCGGGGAGCTGTTTTTT.

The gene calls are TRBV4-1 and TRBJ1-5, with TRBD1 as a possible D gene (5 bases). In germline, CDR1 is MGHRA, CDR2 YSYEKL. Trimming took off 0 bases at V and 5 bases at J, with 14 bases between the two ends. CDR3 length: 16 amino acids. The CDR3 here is CASSQDQGFSHQPQHF. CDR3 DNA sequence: TGCGCCAGCAGCCAAGACCAGGGATTCTCGCATCAGCCCCAGCATTTT.

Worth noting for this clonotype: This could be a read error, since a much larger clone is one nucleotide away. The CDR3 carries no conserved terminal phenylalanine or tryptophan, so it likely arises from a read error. CDR3 residues: CASSQPGYTEAFS. The CDR3 DNA is TGTGCCAGCAGCCAACCAGGGTACACTGAAGCTTTCTCT. The chain joins TRBV7-2 to TRBJ1-1, with a weak D call TRBD1 (5 bases). The germline V and J ends were trimmed by 5 bases and 3 bases, with 10 bases remaining between them. This CDR3 comprises 13 residues. The germline CDR1 and CDR2 sequences are SGHTA and FQGNSA.